A single sample is the source of the 26 T cell receptor beta chains below, sequenced in a study of T cell responses to AZD1222 COVID-19 vaccine. The assay was immunoSEQ multiplex PCR, and TCRdb's table has in-frame clones only and misses some. The sample consists of 95,000 to 110,000 clones, approximately 88% of them appearing once. The source was peripheral blood, collected on day 0 of AZD1222 vaccination. These receptors all come from an adult in good health.

The chain joins TRBV20-1 to TRBJ2-1; D unclear. Germline assignment: CDR1 DFQATT and CDR2 SNEGSKA (reference sequence). The CDR3 is 14 amino acids. V lost 3 bases and J lost 7, with 16 bases in between. The CDR3 sequence: CSASSSSGLNEQFF. In DNA form, the CDR3 reads TGCAGTGCTAGTTCCTCTAGTGGGTTGAATGAGCAGTTCTTC.

J is TRBJ1-5 and V is TRBV11-2; no firm D call. Trimming pared 1 base from V and 7 bases from J, leaving 14 bases between. Germline V gene lookup returns CDR1 SGHAT and CDR2 FQNNGV. The CDR3 is made up of 15 amino acids. The CDR3 DNA reads TGTGCCAGCAGCTTAGGAGTGGGGTCCCCCCAGCCCCAGCATTTT. It codes for CASSLGVGSPQPQHF.

The chain uses TRBV15 and TRBJ1-6; 8 bases map to TRBD1. Germline CDR1 reads LNHNV; CDR2 reads YYDKDF (reference sequence). The CDR3 loop spans 15 amino acids. The J segment lost 5 bases and the V segment lost 5 bases, leaving 5 bases of the junction unmatched. The CDR3 sequence: CATSSLDRDNSPLHF. CDR3 DNA: TGTGCCACCAGCTCACTGGACAGGGATAATTCACCCCTCCACTTT.

This chain connects TRBV25-1 to TRBJ2-5; either TRBD1 or TRBD2 may supply D (7 bases each). Germline loops: CDR1 MGHDK, CDR2 SYGVNS. The CDR3 contains 17 residues. Trimming shortened V by 8 bases and J by 0 bases, and 22 bases separated the two germline ends. In DNA form, the CDR3 reads TGTGCCAGCCGGCGGGGGACAGACAAGATGTACCAAGAGACCCAGTACTTC. It is translated as CASRRGTDKMYQETQYF.

The chain is built from TRBV28 and TRBJ1-2; D possibly corresponds to TRBD1 (5 bases). This CDR3 has 14 residues. Germline CDR1 and CDR2: MDHEN and SYDVKM. V was shortened by 6 bases and J by 3 bases, with 14 bases between the two germline ends. The CDR3 region has the DNA TGTGCCAGCAGAACCTCCGCAGGGTACTATGGCTACACCTTC. Amino acid sequence: CASRTSAGYYGYTF.

The rearrangement links TRBV4-2 to TRBJ2-7, with TRBD2 matching over 9 bases. The germline V gene has CDR1 LGHNA and CDR2 YNFKEQ. This CDR3 spans 16 amino acids. Trimming removed 0 bases from V and 2 bases from J; junction bases left unmatched: 5. The CDR3 DNA reads as TGTGCCAGCAGCCAAGATCGGGAGCGGGAGGCCTACGAGCAGTACTTC. The encoded protein is CASSQDREREAYEQYF.

This chain connects TRBV6-5 to TRBJ2-2; 9 bases are shared with TRBD1. V trimming: 2 bases; J trimming: 4 bases; junction bases outside the gene matches: 2. The CDR3 covers 15 residues. Germline V gene lookup returns CDR1 MNHEY and CDR2 SVGAGI. Written as DNA, the CDR3 is TGTGCCAGCAGTTACGCGGACAGGGGCACCGGGGAGCTGTTTTTT. The encoded protein is CASSYADRGTGELFF.

The chain employs TRBV27 and TRBJ2-7; a possible D gene is TRBD1 (6 bases). The CDR3 length is 13 residues. V was clipped by 1 base and J by 3 bases, with 7 bases between them. Germline CDR1 MNHEY, CDR2 SMNVEV (reference sequence). The CDR3 sequence: CASSLLDSYEQYF. The DNA of the CDR3 is TGTGCCAGCAGTTTATTGGACAGCTACGAGCAGTACTTC.

The chain employs TRBV6-1 and TRBJ1-5; maybe TRBD1 (5 bases). Germline V lookup: CDR1 MNHNS, CDR2 SASEGT. Trimming stripped 1 base from V and 7 bases from J, with 11 bases between. The CDR3 length is 14 residues. For the CDR3, the DNA is TGTGCCAGCAGTGAAGGGCAGGGCTGGCAGCCCCAGCATTTT. As protein: CASSEGQGWQPQHF.

The chain combines TRBV6-4 with TRBJ2-3; possibly TRBD2 for D (6 bases). Germline CDR1 reads MRHNA; CDR2 reads SNTAGT. CDR3 length equals 14 residues. V was shortened by 10 bases and J by 0 bases, with 14 bases between the two germline ends. The CDR3 sequence is CATAEGGSTDTQYF. CDR3 in DNA: TGTGCCACCGCTGAGGGAGGCAGCACAGATACGCAGTATTTT.

V usage is TRBV3-1 (or the pseudogene TRBV3-2) and J usage is TRBJ1-3, with D possibly matching TRBD1 (6 bases). The CDR3 loop spans 17 amino acids. The germline CDR1 and CDR2 sequences are LGHDT and YNNKEL (reference sequence). V was trimmed by 1 base and J by 0 bases, leaving 13 bases between them. CDR3 region: CASSQAGGRSSGNTIYF. In DNA, the CDR3 is TGTGCCAGCAGCCAAGCGGGGGGCCGAAGCTCTGGAAACACCATATATTTT.

The chain employs TRBV11-2 and TRBJ2-7, with D maybe TRBD2 (6 bases). CDR3 length: 14 residues. Trimming took 5 bases from V and 2 from J, leaving 13 bases between them. Germline lookup yields CDR1 SGHAT and CDR2 FQNNGV. CDR3 sequence reads: CASSAGRPPYEQYF. The CDR3, as DNA: TGTGCCAGCAGCGCGGGACGGCCGCCCTACGAGCAGTACTTC.

The chain links TRBV16 to TRBJ1-1; D gene uncertain. CDR1 is KGHSY and CDR2 is FQNENV in the germline V gene. The germline V and J ends were trimmed by 4 bases and 2 bases, with 5 bases remaining between them. This CDR3 contains 12 residues. CDR3: CASSLVNTEAFF. In DNA, the CDR3 is TGTGCCAGCAGCCTGGTCAACACTGAAGCTTTCTTT.

This chain links TRBV28 with TRBJ1-2; 9 bases line up with TRBD1. The CDR3 has 15 amino acids. Germline CDR1 is MDHEN and CDR2 is SYDVKM. Losses at the gene ends were 4 bases for V and 4 bases for J; bases not matched to a gene: 7. CDR3 region: CASSYHGTGSYGYTF. The CDR3 nucleotides read TGTGCCAGCAGTTACCACGGGACAGGGAGCTATGGCTACACCTTC.

V and J are TRBV4-1 and TRBJ1-2, with D possibly TRBD1 on 6 matching bases. This CDR3 is 14 amino acids long. Germline V gives CDR1 MGHRA, CDR2 YSYEKL. Trimming took off 0 bases at V and 7 bases at J, with 12 bases between the two ends. DNA for the CDR3: TGCGCCAGCAGCCAAGATACGGGGGCGGGTGGCTACACCTTC. Protein: CASSQDTGAGGYTF.

The rearrangement links TRBV9 to TRBJ1-5; tentative D call: TRBD1 (5 bases). This CDR3 is built from 12 residues. The germline gives CDR1 SGDLS, CDR2 YYNGEE. Trimming took off 4 bases at V and 6 bases at J, with 8 bases between the two ends. The CDR3 protein is CASSSGLQPQHF. For the CDR3, the DNA is TGTGCCAGCAGCTCGGGGCTTCAGCCCCAGCATTTT.

This rearrangement joins TRBV27 to TRBJ1-5; 10 bases match TRBD1. Trimming cost V 4 bases and J 1 base; bases outside gene matches: 10. Germline CDR1 is MNHEY and CDR2 is SMNVEV (reference sequence). The CDR3 consists of 18 residues. The CDR3 sequence is CASSSQTGGFVSNQPQHF. As DNA, the CDR3 is TGTGCCAGCAGTTCGCAGACAGGGGGCTTCGTAAGCAATCAGCCCCAGCATTTT.

The rearrangement links TRBV24-1 to TRBJ2-1; D may be TRBD2 (7 bases). V was trimmed by 4 bases and J by 1 base, leaving 19 bases between them. The CDR3 spans 18 residues. The germline gives CDR1 KGHDR, CDR2 SFDVKD. CDR3 nucleotides: TGTGCCACCAGTGACCGCCCGGGGCGGGGGCCATCCTACAATGAGCAGTTCTTC. Translation: CATSDRPGRGPSYNEQFF.

The genes are TRBV27 and TRBJ1-1; D is ambiguous. Between the trimmed V and J ends, which lost 1 base and 7 bases, there was a span of 10 bases. Germline CDR1 and CDR2: MNHEY and SMNVEV (reference sequence). This CDR3 spans 13 amino acids. CDR3 nucleotide sequence: TGTGCCAGCAGTTTATTCGCAGCCTATGAAGCTTTCTTT. Translating it yields CASSLFAAYEAFF.

This chain links TRBV28 with TRBJ2-1; 9 nucleotides align to TRBD1. The CDR3 totals 14 residues. Germline assignment: CDR1 MDHEN and CDR2 SYDVKM. After removal of 6 bases from V and 7 bases from J, the junction contained 7 bases not matched to a gene. The chain's CDR3 is CASRHRDRENEQFF. CDR3 DNA sequence: TGTGCCAGCAGACACCGGGACAGGGAGAATGAGCAGTTCTTC.

In this sample, this clone turned up once. The CDR3 is CASSLWLAGTPSYEQYF. DNA of the CDR3: TGTGCCAGCAGCTTATGGCTAGCGGGGACGCCCTCCTACGAGCAGTACTTC. The rearrangement joins TRBV13 to TRBJ2-7; 9 positions agree with TRBD2. The CDR3 loop spans 17 amino acids. V lost 2 bases, J lost 0 bases, and 8 bases stayed unmatched. Germline V gene data show CDR1 as PRHDT and CDR2 as FYEKMQ (reference sequence).

The CDR3 DNA reads as TGTGCCAGCAGCTTGGGCGGTCTCTATGGCTACACCTTC. Its protein product is CASSLGGLYGYTF. The chain recombines TRBV7-9 with TRBJ1-2; D is undetermined. In germline, CDR1 is SEHNR, CDR2 FQNEAQ (reference sequence). Deletions cut 3 bases from V and 4 bases from J, with 9 bases between. CDR3 length: 13 amino acids.

The chain is built from TRBV7-7 and TRBJ2-2; D might be TRBD1 (5 bases). CDR1 and CDR2 from the germline V gene are SSHAT and FNYEAQ (reference sequence). The CDR3 loop spans 13 amino acids. V was cut by 4 bases and J by 4 bases, with 7 bases left in between. The CDR3 loop is CASSYRPTGELFF. The CDR3 DNA is TGTGCCAGCAGCTACAGGCCCACCGGGGAGCTGTTTTTT.

The gene calls are TRBV5-5 and TRBJ1-4, with D possibly matching TRBD1 (5 bases). The V gene's germline CDR1 is SGHKS and CDR2 YYEKEE (reference sequence). V gave up 3 bases and J gave up 5 bases, with 14 bases separating them. The CDR3 is 15 residues long. Here the CDR3 DNA reads TGTGCCAGCAGCTCAAACTCAGGGACGAATGAAAAACTGTTTTTT. It yields the protein CASSSNSGTNEKLFF.

The CDR3: CASSSAGGSNQPQHF. In DNA form, the CDR3 reads TGTGCCAGCAGTTCTGCCGGGGGTAGCAATCAGCCCCAGCATTTT. The chain has TRBV6-6 and TRBJ1-5; maybe TRBD1 (5 bases). The CDR3 covers 15 residues. V lost 4 bases and J lost 0, with 10 bases in between. Germline lookup yields CDR1 MNHNY and CDR2 SVGAGI (reference sequence).

The chain carries TRBV27 and TRBJ2-7, with TRBD1 matching 7 bases. The J segment lost 2 bases and the V segment lost 4 bases, leaving 11 bases of the junction unmatched. This CDR3 spans 16 amino acids. Germline lookup yields CDR1 MNHEY and CDR2 SMNVEV (reference sequence). CDR3 bases: TGTGCCAGCAGTTCTCCCAGAGGGCAGGGGGCCTACGAGCAGTACTTC. It translates to CASSSPRGQGAYEQYF.